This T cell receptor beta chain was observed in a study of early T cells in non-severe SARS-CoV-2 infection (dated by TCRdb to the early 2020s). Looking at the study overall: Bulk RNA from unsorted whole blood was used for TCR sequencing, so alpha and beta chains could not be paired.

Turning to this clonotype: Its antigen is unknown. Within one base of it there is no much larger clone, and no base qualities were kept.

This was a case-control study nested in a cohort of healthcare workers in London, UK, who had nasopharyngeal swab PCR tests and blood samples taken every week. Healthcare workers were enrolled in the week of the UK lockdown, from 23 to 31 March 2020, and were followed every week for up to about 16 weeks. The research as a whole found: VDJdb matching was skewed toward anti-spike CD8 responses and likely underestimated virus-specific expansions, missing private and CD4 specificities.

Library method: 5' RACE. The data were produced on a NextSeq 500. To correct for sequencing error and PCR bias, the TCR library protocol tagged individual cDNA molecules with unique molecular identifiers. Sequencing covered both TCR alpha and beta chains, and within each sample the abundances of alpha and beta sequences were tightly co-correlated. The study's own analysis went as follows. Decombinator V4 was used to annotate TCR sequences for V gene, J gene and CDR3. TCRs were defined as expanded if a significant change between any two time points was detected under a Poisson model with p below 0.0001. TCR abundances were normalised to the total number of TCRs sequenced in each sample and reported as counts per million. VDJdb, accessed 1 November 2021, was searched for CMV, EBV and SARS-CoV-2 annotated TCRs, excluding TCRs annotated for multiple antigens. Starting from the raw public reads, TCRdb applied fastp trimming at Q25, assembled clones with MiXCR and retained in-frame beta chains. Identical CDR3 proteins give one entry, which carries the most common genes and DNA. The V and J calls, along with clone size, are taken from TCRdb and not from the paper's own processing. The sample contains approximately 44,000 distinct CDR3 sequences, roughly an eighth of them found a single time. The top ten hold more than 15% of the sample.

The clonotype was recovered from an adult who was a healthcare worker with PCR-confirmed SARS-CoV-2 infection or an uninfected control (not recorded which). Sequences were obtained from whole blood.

The CDR3 loop reads CASRQSTSGFNEQFF. In nucleotide form, the sequence is TGTGCCAGCAGGCAATCGACTAGCGGTTTCAATGAGCAGTTCTTC. The sequence joins TRBV2 to TRBJ2-1, with TRBD2 matching 9 junction bases. Via the germline V gene, CDR1 is SNHLY and CDR2 FYNNEI. The CDR3 measures 15 amino acids from cysteine to phenylalanine. Just the 45-base CDR3 DNA is kept, in frame starting at base 1. For this chain, trimming is 6 bases at the V end and 6 bases at the J end, and the number of junction bases without a gene match is 9.